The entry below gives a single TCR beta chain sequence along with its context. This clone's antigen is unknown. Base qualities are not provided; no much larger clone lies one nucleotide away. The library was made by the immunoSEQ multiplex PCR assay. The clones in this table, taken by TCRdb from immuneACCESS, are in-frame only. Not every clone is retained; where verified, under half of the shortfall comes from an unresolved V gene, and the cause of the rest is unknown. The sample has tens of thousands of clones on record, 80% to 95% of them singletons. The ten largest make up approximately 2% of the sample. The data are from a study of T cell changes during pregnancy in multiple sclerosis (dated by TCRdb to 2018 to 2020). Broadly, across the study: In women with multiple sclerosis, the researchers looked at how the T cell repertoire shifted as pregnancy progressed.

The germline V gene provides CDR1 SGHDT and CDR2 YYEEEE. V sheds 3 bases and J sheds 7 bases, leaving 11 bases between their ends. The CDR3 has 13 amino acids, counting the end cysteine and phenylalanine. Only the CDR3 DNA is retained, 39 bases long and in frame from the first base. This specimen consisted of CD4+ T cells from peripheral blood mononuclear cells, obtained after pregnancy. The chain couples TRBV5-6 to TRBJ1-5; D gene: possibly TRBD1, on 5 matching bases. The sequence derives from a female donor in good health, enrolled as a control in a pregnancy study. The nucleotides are TGTGCCAGCAGCTGGGGGAGGGAACAGCCCCAGCATTTT. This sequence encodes CASSWGREQPQHF. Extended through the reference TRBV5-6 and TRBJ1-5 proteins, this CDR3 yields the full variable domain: DAGVTQSPTHLIKTRGQQVTLRCSPKSGHDTVSWYQQALGQGPQFIFQYYEEEERQRGNFPDRFSGHQFPNYSSELNVNALLLGDSALYLCASSWGREQPQHFGDGTRLSIL.